These T cell receptor beta chains were read from a single sample in a study of cytomegalovirus exposure and HLA in healthy donors. Libraries were prepared by immunoSEQ multiplex PCR; TCRdb keeps only in-frame clonotypes and omits some of them. This table holds approximately 140,000 clones, around 65% found once. Sequenced material: PBMCs. Source of these receptors: a male donor in good health and CMV-seronegative. CDR3s leave out the opening cysteine and the closing phenylalanine or tryptophan. Fields, in order: J gene, CDR3 length, V gene, CDR3 protein.

J: TRBJ2-2; length: 17; V: TRBV7-2; CDR3: ASSLRGSGLDTPLGELF
J: TRBJ2-3; length: 12; V: TRBV25-1; CDR3: ASSHLRPRDTQY
J: TRBJ1-3; length: 12; V: TRBV18; CDR3: ASSPDRAGNTIY
J: TRBJ2-7; length: 13; V: TRBV7-9; CDR3: ASSSIKGEQYEQY
J: TRBJ2-3; length: 15; V: TRBV7-2; CDR3: ASSRASGGAQGDTQY
J: .; length: 12; V: TRBV5-6; CDR3: ASTGTGVTYEQY
J: TRBJ2-1; length: 11; V: TRBV6-5; CDR3: ASTNGVGFEQF
J: TRBJ2-1; length: 15; V: TRBV4-1; CDR3: ASSQDDTSGGALEQF
J: TRBJ2-3; length: 14; V: TRBV5-8; CDR3: ASSLGRGGATDTQY
J: TRBJ1-3; length: 13; V: TRBV9; CDR3: ASSVGRSSGNTIY
J: TRBJ1-1; length: 9; V: TRBV20-1; CDR3: SPGSGTEAF
J: TRBJ1-6; length: 13; V: TRBV6-6; CDR3: ASSYSVQGGSPLH
J: TRBJ1-6; length: 13; V: TRBV7-3; CDR3: ASSSNLALNSPLH
J: TRBJ1-4; length: 10; V: TRBV10-3; CDR3: ATRGSGEKLF